The 30 T cell receptor beta chains presented below share a single source sample, sequenced in a study of cytomegalovirus exposure and HLA in healthy donors. Primers included in the PCR were 60 Vbeta and 13 Jbeta primers. Data came from immunoSEQ multiplex PCR; TCRdb stores just in-frame clones and leaves some out. The repertoire holds approximately 170,000 clones, with about 85% as singletons. The sequencing sample was made of PBMCs. The receptors here all came from a man between 50 and 59 years old in good health and CMV-seropositive.

This clone was detected only once. The CDR3 loop reads CASSRPGTAPGTGELFF. The CDR3, as DNA: TGTGCCAGCAGCCGGCCCGGGACAGCGCCCGGGACCGGGGAGCTGTTTTTT. This sequence joins TRBV7-9 and TRBJ2-2; 7 bases line up with TRBD1. The V gene end was trimmed by 5 bases and the J gene end by 5 bases; junction bases not matched to a gene: 14. This CDR3 comprises 17 residues. Germline V lookup: CDR1 SEHNR, CDR2 FQNEAQ (reference sequence).

The chain combines TRBV27 with TRBJ1-1, with D unresolved. The germline V gene encodes CDR1 MNHEY and CDR2 SMNVEV (reference sequence). V was shortened by 7 bases and J by 1 base, with 13 bases between the two germline ends. This CDR3 spans 14 amino acids. The DNA of the CDR3 is TGTGCCAGCAAACCTTCCAGGTCGAACACTGAAGCTTTCTTT. Translation gives CASKPSRSNTEAFF.

This clone came up a few times. The J gene is TRBJ1-3, the V gene TRBV27, with TRBD1 as a possible D gene (5 bases). The CDR3 spans 15 residues. Germline-derived CDR1 and CDR2 are MNHEY and SMNVEV (reference sequence). V lost 3 bases to trimming and J lost 0 bases, with 9 bases between them. This CDR3 is CASSFRAYSGNTIYF. Written as DNA, the CDR3 is TGTGCCAGCAGTTTCAGGGCCTACTCTGGAAACACCATATATTTT.

The chain uses TRBV9 and TRBJ2-1, with D tentatively TRBD1 (5 bases). The CDR3 is made up of 14 amino acids. Between the trimmed V and J ends, which lost 0 bases and 4 bases, there was a span of 8 bases. The germline V gene has CDR1 SGDLS and CDR2 YYNGEE. The CDR3 spells CASSVAQGYNEQFF. CDR3 bases: TGTGCCAGCAGCGTAGCTCAGGGTTACAATGAGCAGTTCTTC.

The chain combines TRBV4-2 with TRBJ2-1, with D perhaps TRBD1 (5 bases). The germline V gene has CDR1 LGHNA and CDR2 YNFKEQ. Trimming took 4 bases from V and 9 from J, leaving 13 bases between them. The CDR3 has 13 amino acids. Written as DNA, the CDR3 is TGTGCCAGCAGCCGTGAAAGGGGCGGTGAGCAGTTCTTC. It codes for CASSRERGGEQFF.

This clone was observed a few times. The chain carries TRBV6-1 and TRBJ2-7; possible D gene TRBD2, 6 bases. Trimming cost V 8 bases and J 7 bases, with 18 bases left between them. Per germline, CDR1 MNHNS and CDR2 SASEGT. There are 13 residues in the CDR3. The CDR3 nucleotides are TGTGCCAGCCGCGGGACTGGTGCTAGGGAGCAGTACTTC. It yields the protein CASRGTGAREQYF.

This clone was observed a few times. The CDR3 spells CASSPRNQPQHF. CDR3 DNA: TGTGCCAGTAGTCCCAGGAATCAGCCCCAGCATTTT. The chain is built from TRBV19 and TRBJ1-5; D is uncertain. Germline V gives CDR1 LNHDA, CDR2 SQIVND (reference sequence). V was pared by 5 bases and J by 4 bases, with 6 bases between. There are 12 residues in the CDR3.

The rearrangement links TRBV18 to TRBJ2-4, with 7 nucleotides matching TRBD1. Germline CDR1 reads KGHSH; CDR2 reads LQKENI. CDR3 length equals 13 residues. Trimming took 3 bases from V and 8 from J; bases not matched to a gene: 4. CDR3 sequence reads: CASSPGQLDIQYF. In DNA form, the CDR3 reads TGTGCCAGCTCACCGGGACAGTTGGACATTCAGTACTTC.

The CDR3 sequence: CASTSRGRGRGETQYF. The CDR3 DNA is TGTGCCAGCACCTCTCGAGGCAGGGGGAGAGGGGAGACCCAGTACTTC. V is TRBV28 and J is TRBJ2-5; 7 bases are shared with TRBD1. Looked up from germline, CDR1 is MDHEN and CDR2 is SYDVKM. The CDR3 extends over 16 amino acids. V lost 7 bases to trimming and J lost 5 bases; unmatched junction nucleotides: 16.

The chain uses TRBV9 and TRBJ2-5; 7 bases map to TRBD1. Unmatched junction bases numbered 11, after V lost 5 bases and J lost 7 bases. Germline V CDR1 and CDR2: SGDLS, YYNGEE. The CDR3 consists of 14 residues. The CDR3 sequence is CASSPPRGLGTQYF. The CDR3 nucleotides read TGTGCCAGCAGTCCGCCAAGGGGGCTGGGGACCCAGTACTTC.

This sequence joins TRBV18 and TRBJ2-7; a possible D gene is TRBD1 (7 bases). The CDR3 loop spans 15 amino acids. Germline V gives CDR1 KGHSH, CDR2 LQKENI. With 0 bases removed from V and 3 bases from J, the gap between germline ends came to 12 bases. The CDR3 loop is CASSPPEGARYEQYF. The CDR3 region has the DNA TGTGCCAGCTCACCACCGGAGGGGGCGCGCTACGAGCAGTACTTC. Full variable domain (outside the CDR3, taken from reference TRBV18 and TRBJ2-7): NAGVMQNPRHLVRRRGQEARLRCSPMKGHSHVYWYRQLPEEGLKFMVYLQKENIIDESGMPKERFSAEFPKEGPSILRIQQVVRGDSAAYFCASSPPEGARYEQYFGPGTRLTVT.

The J gene is TRBJ2-1, the V gene TRBV7-3; 11 nucleotides match TRBD2. The CDR3 is 12 residues long. With V trimmed by 5 bases and J by 10 bases, 1 base remained unmatched. Germline V gives CDR1 SGHTA, CDR2 FQGTGA. In DNA form, the CDR3 reads TGTGCCAGCAGCAGACTAGCGGGGGAGCAGTTCTTC. Translation: CASSRLAGEQFF.

This clone was counted only a few times. The V and J genes are TRBV6-4 and TRBJ1-1; the D gene is possibly TRBD1 (6 bases). Germline V gene sequence: CDR1 MRHNA, CDR2 SNTAGT. This CDR3 has 13 residues. V was clipped by 6 bases and J by 1 base, with 9 bases between them. The CDR3 here is CASRSQGNTEAFF. CDR3 sequence (DNA): TGTGCCAGCAGATCACAGGGGAACACTGAAGCTTTCTTT.

The J gene is TRBJ2-7, the V gene TRBV11-1; no clear D gene. There are 15 residues in the CDR3. The V and J ends lost 5 bases and 0 bases respectively, with 14 bases between them. From germline, CDR1 is SGHAT and CDR2 FQDESV (reference sequence). CDR3 DNA: TGTGCCAGCAGCGGGCACAGAGTTGACTCCTACGAGCAGTACTTC. The encoded protein is CASSGHRVDSYEQYF.

This chain links TRBV28 with TRBJ2-1, with 7 bases fitting TRBD2. J gave up 9 bases and V 3 bases, and 8 bases lay outside the gene matches. Germline CDR1 MDHEN, CDR2 SYDVKM. This CDR3 spans 14 amino acids. In DNA form, the CDR3 reads TGTGCCAGCAGTTTGGAACTAGCGTACGGTGAGCAGTTCTTC. Protein product: CASSLELAYGEQFF.

The CDR3 region is CASSEYPGLNTGELFF. Here the CDR3 DNA reads TGTGCCAGCAGTGAATACCCAGGGCTGAACACCGGGGAGCTGTTTTTT. The rearrangement uses TRBV6-1 and TRBJ2-2; TRBD1 is a possible D gene (5 bases). The CDR3 spans 16 residues. Per the germline V gene, CDR1 is MNHNS and CDR2 is SASEGT. Trimming took 2 bases from V and 1 from J, leaving 11 bases between them.

The chain is built from TRBV6-6 and TRBJ2-7, with D possibly TRBD2 on 6 matching bases. V was shortened by 5 bases and J by 6 bases, with 17 bases between the two germline ends. The CDR3 runs 14 residues. Germline assignment: CDR1 MNHNY and CDR2 SVGAGI (reference sequence). The CDR3 DNA follows: TGTGCCAGCAGTGCCCATTCGGGACTTTCCGAGCAGTACTTC. The encoded protein is CASSAHSGLSEQYF.

V and J are TRBV6-1 and TRBJ1-2; D not certain. This CDR3 region has 12 residues. Germline-derived CDR1 and CDR2 are MNHNS and SASEGT. V was clipped by 4 bases and J by 8 bases, with 11 bases between them. The CDR3 loop is CASSAPSEGYTF. The DNA for the CDR3 is TGTGCCAGCAGTGCCCCCTCGGAGGGCTACACCTTC.

The V gene is TRBV30, the J gene TRBJ2-7, with TRBD1 matching over 9 bases. CDR1 and CDR2 from the germline V gene are GTSNPN and SVGIG (reference sequence). Trimming at V came to 5 bases and at J to 6 bases, leaving 8 bases not matched to a gene. The length of the CDR3 is 13 residues. The DNA of the CDR3 is TGTGCCTGGTCCACGGGACAGGGATTCGAGCAGTACTTC. Its protein product is CAWSTGQGFEQYF.

The chain employs TRBV6-5 and TRBJ1-2; D uncertain. V was trimmed by 5 bases and J by 2 bases, leaving 3 bases between them. The CDR3 extends over 11 amino acids. Germline V CDR1 and CDR2: MNHEY, SVGAGI. CDR3 nucleotides: TGTGCCAGCAGTCAAAACTATGGCTACACCTTC. Amino acids: CASSQNYGYTF.

In this sample, this clone turned up a few times. The V gene is TRBV5-4, the J gene TRBJ1-3, with D perhaps TRBD1 (5 bases). CDR3 length: 14 amino acids. V lost 4 bases and J 2 bases, leaving 10 bases between the germline ends. CDR1 and CDR2 from the germline V gene are SGHNT and YYREEE (reference sequence). CDR3 nucleotides: TGTGCCAGCAGCCCGGGACTTACTGGAAACACCATATATTTT. This encodes CASSPGLTGNTIYF.

This rearrangement joins TRBV7-3 to TRBJ2-7, with 9 bases identical to TRBD2. Germline V lookup: CDR1 SGHTA, CDR2 FQGTGA. V was pared by 4 bases and J by 4 bases, with 8 bases of the junction left unmatched. This CDR3 contains 15 residues. CDR3 DNA sequence: TGTGCCAGCAGCTACCGGGGTAGCGGGAGTTACGAGCAGTACTTC. It specifies CASSYRGSGSYEQYF.

The chain carries TRBV7-3 and TRBJ1-3; weak D call: TRBD1 (5 bases). This CDR3 contains 13 residues. The germline V gene encodes CDR1 SGHTA and CDR2 FQGTGA. Trimming took 2 bases from V and 9 from J, leaving 11 bases between them. For the CDR3, the DNA is TGTGCCAGCAGCTTAGGGCCCGGGGGCACCATATATTTT. Translation: CASSLGPGGTIYF.

The genes are TRBV5-1 and TRBJ2-5; 8 bases are a match to TRBD2. V dropped 4 bases and J dropped 1; count of bases not matched to a gene: 9. This CDR3 spans 16 amino acids. Germline CDR1 and CDR2: SGHRS and YFSETQ. The CDR3, as DNA: TGCGCCAGCAGCCCCCCAGTGGCGGGGGGCCAAGAGACCCAGTACTTC. Translating gives CASSPPVAGGQETQYF. Full variable domain (rest looked up from reference TRBV5-1 and TRBJ2-5): KAGVTQTPRYLIKTRGQQVTLSCSPISGHRSVSWYQQTPGQGLQFLFEYFSETQRNKGNFPGRFSGRQFSNSRSEMNVSTLELGDSALYLCASSPPVAGGQETQYFGPGTRLLVL.

This chain joins TRBV28 and TRBJ1-5, with D possibly being TRBD1 (6 bases). This CDR3 is built from 13 residues. Germline V gene lookup returns CDR1 MDHEN and CDR2 SYDVKM. The germline V and J ends were trimmed by 6 bases and 3 bases, with 9 bases remaining between them. The CDR3 is CASRDSFNQPQHF. CDR3 DNA: TGTGCCAGCAGGGACAGTTTCAATCAGCCCCAGCATTTT.

V gene TRBV2 combines with J gene TRBJ1-6; D not certain. Trimming cost V 3 bases and J 7 bases, with 16 bases left between them. Looked up from germline, CDR1 is SNHLY and CDR2 is FYNNEI. The CDR3 is made up of 16 amino acids. The CDR3 DNA follows: TGTGCCAGCAGTGAGGTTGGAGCCGCCGCAAATTCACCCCTCCACTTT. It specifies CASSEVGAAANSPLHF.

J is TRBJ1-2 and V is TRBV6-6; D uncertain. Trimming pared 6 bases from V and 8 bases from J, leaving 19 bases between. The CDR3 totals 14 residues. CDR1 and CDR2 from the germline V gene are MNHNY and SVGAGI (reference sequence). This CDR3 is CASRRSEESEGYTF. DNA of the CDR3: TGTGCCAGCAGACGCAGCGAGGAGTCCGAGGGCTACACCTTC.

This clone was detected a few times. The V gene is TRBV19, the J gene TRBJ1-5, with a possible D match to TRBD1 (6 bases). From germline, CDR1 is LNHDA and CDR2 SQIVND (reference sequence). The V end lost 4 bases, the J end lost 3 bases, and 10 bases lay between the germline ends. CDR3 length equals 14 residues. CDR3 loop: CASSKRTANQPQHF. The CDR3 DNA follows: TGTGCCAGTAGTAAGCGGACAGCCAATCAGCCCCAGCATTTT.

This chain uses TRBV29-1 with TRBJ2-1; 7 bases line up with TRBD2. This CDR3 comprises 15 residues. Germline CDR1 reads SQVTM; CDR2 reads ANQGSEA. V lost 7 bases and J lost 5; bases outside the gene matches: 14. The CDR3 DNA reads TGCAGCGCCACCAGTTCCAGCGGGGCTAACAATGAGCAGTTCTTC. It encodes CSATSSSGANNEQFF.

The chain recombines TRBV5-1 with TRBJ2-1; 7 nucleotides align to TRBD2. CDR3 size: 15 residues. Trimming at V came to 4 bases and at J to 6 bases, leaving 10 bases not matched to a gene. Per germline, CDR1 SGHRS and CDR2 YFSETQ. CDR3 bases: TGCGCCAGCAGCCCGACTAGCAGCCACCTCAATGAGCAGTTCTTC. Residues: CASSPTSSHLNEQFF.